The source of this T cell receptor (beta chain) is a study of blood T cell repertoires in COVID-19. Study as a whole: The study drew acute and convalescent COVID-19 samples from the United States, Italy and Spain. T cells, B-cell-depleted T cells, or PBMCs provided the cDNA or gDNA that served as material.

Authors' methods: Nucleated cell counts were estimated from reference gene primer amplification. The assay was immunoSEQ multiplex PCR, and TCRdb's table has in-frame clones only and misses some. V, J and clone size are taken as reported in that table, and D and trimming were inferred from the DNA itself. This table has about 230,000 clones, roughly 83% appearing once. With 7 bases removed from V and 5 bases from J, the gap between germline ends came to 11 bases. The germline V gene has CDR1 SGHTA and CDR2 FQGNSA. The CDR3 is made up of 13 amino acids. Input material: peripheral blood. The origin of this receptor is a woman between 45 and 65 years old with acute or convalescent COVID-19. The chain joins TRBV7-2 to TRBJ2-2, with D hard to call. Written as DNA, the CDR3 is TGTGCCAGCACCAATGTCGGTACCGGGGAGCTGTTTTTT. It codes for CASTNVGTGELFF.